The clone carrying this TCR beta chain is a singleton in its sample. Amplified TCR beta CDR3 regions derived from RNA transcripts. TCR CDR3 regions were first amplified by RT-PCR with HTBI primers. TCRdb itself ran the multiplex PCR reads through MiXCR, one entry per CDR3 protein. The sample carries approximately 620,000 distinct CDR3 sequences, 16% recorded once. The V gene end was trimmed by 4 bases and the J gene end by 6 bases; junction bases not matched to a gene: 6. Germline V gives CDR1 SGHKS, CDR2 YYEKEE (reference sequence). This CDR3 is 14 amino acids long. The entry originates in a study of T cells in Graves' hyperthyroidism and ophthalmopathy.

The genes are TRBV5-5 and TRBJ2-5, with 10 bases identical to TRBD1. The sequenced material came from blood. The source of this sequence is a woman aged 40-49 years with Graves' ophthalmopathy. The CDR3 coding sequence is TGTGCCAGCAGCAGCGACAGGGGGCGGAAGACCCAGTACTTC. It is translated as CASSSDRGRKTQYF.